This is a list of T cell receptor beta chains from one sample in a study of breast tumors, draining lymph nodes, adjacent tissues. One entry per CDR3 protein results from TCRdb running MiXCR on the multiplex PCR reads. The sample contains about 13,000 distinct CDR3 sequences, roughly 60% of which appear only once. Sequenced sample: tumor-adjacent breast tissue. The receptors here all came from a female donor with breast cancer. Some clones in this sample may be carry-over from other donors' samples. The CDR3 runs from the conserved cysteine through the conserved F or W. A D gene is named only where the DNA matches it firmly. Clone size is shown for a subset of rows, as once, few, many or a class of expanded clone.

cdr3_nt	cdr3_aa	d_call	v_call	j_call	clone_size
TGCAGCGTTGAAGGTCGTGACCAAGAGACCCAGTACTTC	CSVEGRDQETQYF	-	TRBV29-1	TRBJ2-5	-
TGTGCCAGCAGCAAAATCCGGGACAGTTACGAGACCCAGTACTTC	CASSKIRDSYETQYF	TRBD1	TRBV2	TRBJ2-5	-
TGTGCCAGCAGCCCTGACAGGGAATACAATGAGCAGTTCTTC	CASSPDREYNEQFF	TRBD1	TRBV12-3/TRBV12-4	TRBJ2-1	-
TGTGCCAGCAGGCAACCTGGGACTAGCGTCCACAATGAGCAGTTCTTC	CASRQPGTSVHNEQFF	TRBD2	TRBV6-6	TRBJ2-1	-
TGTGCCAGCAGCTCCTCGAGTGCCTTCTATGGCTACACCTTC	CASSSSSAFYGYTF	-	TRBV7-9	TRBJ1-2	medium-sized
TGTGCCAGCAGCTTACTCGGCGCACAGTACTTC	CASSLLGAQYF	-	TRBV11-2	TRBJ2-7	-
TGTGCCTGCATCGGACTAGCGGGGGCCAAGACCCAGTACTTC	CACIGLAGAKTQYF	TRBD2	TRBV6-2/TRBV6-3	TRBJ2-5	-
TGTGCCAGCAGTTACTCGATCGTTGGAAATGAAGCTTTCTTT	CASSYSIVGNEAFF	-	TRBV6-5	TRBJ1-1	many
TGCGCCAGCAGATTCGAAGGTACCTTGGCCCACGAGCAGTACTTC	CASRFEGTLAHEQYF	-	TRBV5-1	TRBJ2-7	-
TGTGCCAGCAGCTTATCGGCAGGGAGCTCCTACGAGCAGTACTTC	CASSLSAGSSYEQYF	-	TRBV13	TRBJ2-7	many
TGTGCCACCAGCACCCACACCGTCATGGTCCCAAATGAAAAACTGTTTTTT	CATSTHTVMVPNEKLFF	-	TRBV15	TRBJ1-4	-
TGTGCCAGCAGTGTTGTCCTCCGAGGGACCCAGTACTTC	CASSVVLRGTQYF	-	TRBV6-1	TRBJ2-5	-
TGTGCCAGTAGTCTCCGGGAGGCGGACGAGCAGTACTTC	CASSLREADEQYF	TRBD2	TRBV19	TRBJ2-7	many
TGTGCCAGCAGTCCCCGCGCGGGGGTCTCCTACAATGAGCAGTTCTTC	CASSPRAGVSYNEQFF	TRBD2	TRBV6-5	TRBJ2-1	many
TGCAGTGCTAGTCGGCGCGGGAGGGCCCAAAACATTCAGTACTTC	CSASRRGRAQNIQYF	TRBD2	TRBV20-1	TRBJ2-4	many
TGTGCCAGCAGCGTAGCTTTAGGTCTAGGGGACAATGAGCAGTTCTTC	CASSVALGLGDNEQFF	-	TRBV9	TRBJ2-1	-
TGCGCCAGCAGTGTTAGGGAGGAGACCCAGTACTTC	CASSVREETQYF	-	TRBV10-1	TRBJ2-5	-
TGCAGTGCAACTTATCGGGAAAAACTGTTTTTT	CSATYREKLFF	-	TRBV20-1	TRBJ1-4	-
TGTGCCAGCACCAAGACAGGGGTACACGAGCAGTACTTC	CASTKTGVHEQYF	TRBD1	TRBV11-3	TRBJ2-7	-
TGTGCCAGCAGTCACTTGGGACCGGGGGATGGCTACACCTTC	CASSHLGPGDGYTF	-	TRBV6-5	TRBJ1-2	many
TGTGCCAGCAGCCAAGAAAGGGGCGGAAATGGCTACACCTTC	CASSQERGGNGYTF	-	TRBV4-2	TRBJ1-2	-
TGCAGTGCTAGAGGGTTAGGGACAGAACTTTCACCCCTCCACTTT	CSARGLGTELSPLHF	TRBD1	TRBV20-1	TRBJ1-6	-
TGCAGTGCTAGTGCGGGGGCTGGAGGGGAGACCCAGTACTTC	CSASAGAGGETQYF	-	TRBV20-1	TRBJ2-5	many
TGTGCCAGCAGTTACTCCCGGGAGATAAACATTCAGTACTTC	CASSYSREINIQYF	-	TRBV6-5	TRBJ2-4	many
TGTGCCAGCAGCTTAGCAGCAAACTACAATGAGCAGTTCTTC	CASSLAANYNEQFF	-	TRBV7-3	TRBJ2-1	-
TGTGCCAGCAGCCCCTACCGTAGATATGGCTACACCTTC	CASSPYRRYGYTF	-	TRBV7-2	TRBJ1-2	-
TGCAGCGCTGCTGGGACAGCCAACACGAACACTGAAGCTTTCTTT	CSAAGTANTNTEAFF	TRBD1	TRBV29-1	TRBJ1-1	-